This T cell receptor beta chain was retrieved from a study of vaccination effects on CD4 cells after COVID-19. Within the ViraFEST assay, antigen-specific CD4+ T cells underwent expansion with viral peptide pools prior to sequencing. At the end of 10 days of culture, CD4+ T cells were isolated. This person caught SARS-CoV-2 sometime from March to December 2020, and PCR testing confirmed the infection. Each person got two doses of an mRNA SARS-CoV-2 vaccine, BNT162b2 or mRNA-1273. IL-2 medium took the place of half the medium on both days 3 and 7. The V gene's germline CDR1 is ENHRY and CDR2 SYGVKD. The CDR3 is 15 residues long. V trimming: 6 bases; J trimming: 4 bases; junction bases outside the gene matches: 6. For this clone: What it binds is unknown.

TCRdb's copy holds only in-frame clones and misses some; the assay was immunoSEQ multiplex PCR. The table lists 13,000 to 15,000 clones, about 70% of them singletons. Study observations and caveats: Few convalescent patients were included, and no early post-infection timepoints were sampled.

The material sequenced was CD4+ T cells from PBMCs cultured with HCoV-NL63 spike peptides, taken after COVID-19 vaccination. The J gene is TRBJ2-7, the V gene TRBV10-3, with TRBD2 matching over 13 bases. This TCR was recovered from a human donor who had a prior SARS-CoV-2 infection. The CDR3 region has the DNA TGTGCCATCAGAACTAGCGGGGGGGCGGATTACGAGCAGTACTTC. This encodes CAIRTSGGADYEQYF.